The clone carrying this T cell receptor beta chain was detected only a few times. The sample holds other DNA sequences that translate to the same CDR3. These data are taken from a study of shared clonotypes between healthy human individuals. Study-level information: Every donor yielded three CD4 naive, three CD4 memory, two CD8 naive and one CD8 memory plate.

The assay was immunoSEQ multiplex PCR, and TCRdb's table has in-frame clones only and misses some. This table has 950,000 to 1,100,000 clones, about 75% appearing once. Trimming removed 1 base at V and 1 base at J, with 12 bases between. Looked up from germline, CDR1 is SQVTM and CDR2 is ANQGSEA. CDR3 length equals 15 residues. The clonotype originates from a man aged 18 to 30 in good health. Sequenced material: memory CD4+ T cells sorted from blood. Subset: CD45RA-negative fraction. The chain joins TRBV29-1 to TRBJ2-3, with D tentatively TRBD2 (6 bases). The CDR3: CSVEGQGLGTDTQYF. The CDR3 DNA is TGCAGCGTTGAAGGGCAGGGACTCGGCACAGATACGCAGTATTTT.